One sample yielded the 11 T cell receptor beta chains listed below, sequenced in a study of T-cell reconstitution after alpha-beta-depleted transplantation in children. The TCRbeta library was prepared with unique molecular identifiers. A single record per CDR3 protein comes from TCRdb applying MiXCR to the PCR reads. The sample shows about 230,000 distinct CDR3 sequences, 8% to 10% of them seen only once. Material: PBMCs from the stem cell graft donor, obtained from the stem cell graft. The receptors were gathered from a human donor who donated a stem cell graft to a child with acute lymphoblastic leukemia.

The gene calls are TRBV13 and TRBJ2-2; unclear D gene. Germline loops: CDR1 PRHDT, CDR2 FYEKMQ (reference sequence). With 2 bases removed from V and 1 base from J, the gap between germline ends came to 2 bases. The CDR3 runs to 13 residues. The chain's CDR3 is CASSLWNTGELFF. The DNA of the CDR3 is TGTGCCAGCAGCTTATGGAACACCGGGGAGCTGTTTTTT.

The J gene is TRBJ2-3, the V gene TRBV6-1, with unresolved D. CDR3 length equals 19 residues. V lost 6 bases to trimming and J lost 2 bases, with 27 bases between them. CDR1 and CDR2 (germline): MNHNS, SASEGT. The CDR3 region is CASSRLRKSGRAYTDTQYF. As DNA, the CDR3 is TGTGCCAGCAGCCGACTTCGGAAGTCGGGCAGAGCCTACACAGATACGCAGTATTTT.

This clonotype was observed many times. This chain joins TRBV6-1 and TRBJ2-7; D gene unclear. Trimming took 1 base from V and 3 from J, leaving 7 bases between them. Germline CDR1 MNHNS, CDR2 SASEGT. The CDR3 runs 13 residues. DNA of the CDR3: TGTGCCAGCAGTGAAGAGCATTTCTACGAGCAGTACTTC. Translating gives CASSEEHFYEQYF.

The rearrangement links TRBV2 to TRBJ1-1; D not resolved. Germline V CDR1 and CDR2: SNHLY, FYNNEI. This CDR3 comprises 14 residues. V was pared by 1 base and J by 1 base, with 7 bases between. CDR3 bases: TGTGCCAGCAGTGAAGTTGGGAGGAACACTGAAGCTTTCTTT. Amino acid sequence: CASSEVGRNTEAFF.

This chain uses TRBV29-1 with TRBJ2-3, with D perhaps given as TRBD1 or TRBD2 (5 bases each). Germline V lookup: CDR1 SQVTM, CDR2 ANQGSEA. The CDR3 sequence is 12 residues long. Trimming removed 7 bases from V and 8 bases from J, with 16 bases in between. The CDR3 protein is CSALGRRGTQYF. The DNA of the CDR3 is TGCAGCGCCTTGGGACGCCGGGGTACGCAGTATTTT.

This clonotype has a count of ten or more. The V gene is TRBV6-2 or TRBV6-3, the J gene TRBJ2-1; D is ambiguous. Germline CDR1 reads MNHEY; CDR2 reads SVGEGT. V gave up 0 bases and J gave up 4 bases, with 4 bases separating them. The CDR3 is made up of 13 amino acids. This chain's CDR3 is CASSYSEYNEQFF. The DNA of the CDR3 is TGTGCCAGCAGTTACTCCGAGTACAATGAGCAGTTCTTC.

Many counts were recorded for this clonotype. The V and J genes are TRBV12-3 or TRBV12-4 and TRBJ2-2; D perhaps matches TRBD2 (5 bases). The CDR3 spans 15 residues. V was cut by 7 bases and J by 2 bases, with 14 bases left in between. CDR3 amino acids: CASTGWVANTGELFF. The CDR3 coding sequence is TGTGCCAGCACGGGGTGGGTGGCAAACACCGGGGAGCTGTTTTTT.

The rearrangement joins TRBV20-1 to TRBJ1-1; possibly TRBD1 for D (5 bases). CDR1 is DFQATT, CDR2 SNEGSKA, per germline (reference sequence). This CDR3 has 14 amino acids. Trimming left V 6 bases short and J 1 base short, with 15 bases between. The CDR3 DNA sequence: TGCAGTGCCCCTATCGGCGGGGGGAACACTGAAGCTTTCTTT. Its translation: CSAPIGGGNTEAFF.

The gene calls are TRBV27 and TRBJ1-6; D gene uncertain. This CDR3 is 15 amino acids long. Trimming removed 6 bases from V and 7 bases from J, with 16 bases in between. Germline assignment: CDR1 MNHEY and CDR2 SMNVEV (reference sequence). This chain's CDR3 is CASSRGLGGNSPLHF. CDR3 sequence (DNA): TGTGCCAGCAGCCGAGGTCTCGGAGGGAATTCACCCCTCCACTTT.

The rearrangement joins TRBV5-6 to TRBJ2-2; maybe TRBD2 (6 bases). The CDR3 runs 16 residues. The V end was cut by 3 bases, the J end by 5 bases, with 17 bases between. Germline CDR1 reads SGHDT; CDR2 reads YYEEEE. DNA of the CDR3: TGTGCCAGCAGCTCATGGTGGAGGGGCGAAACCGGGGAGCTGTTTTTT. It encodes CASSSWWRGETGELFF.

This clonotype showed up just once. Since no conserved phenylalanine or tryptophan closes the CDR3, a read error is the likely cause. The rearrangement joins TRBV5-4 to TRBJ2-1; possible D gene TRBD2, 5 bases. The length of the CDR3 is 13 residues. V lost 1 base and J lost 10, with 12 bases in between. Looked up from germline, CDR1 is SGHNT and CDR2 is YYREEE (reference sequence). Here the CDR3 reads CASSLKGDIEQFY. The DNA for the CDR3 is TGTGCCAGCAGCTTGAAGGGAGACATCGAGCAGTTCTAC.